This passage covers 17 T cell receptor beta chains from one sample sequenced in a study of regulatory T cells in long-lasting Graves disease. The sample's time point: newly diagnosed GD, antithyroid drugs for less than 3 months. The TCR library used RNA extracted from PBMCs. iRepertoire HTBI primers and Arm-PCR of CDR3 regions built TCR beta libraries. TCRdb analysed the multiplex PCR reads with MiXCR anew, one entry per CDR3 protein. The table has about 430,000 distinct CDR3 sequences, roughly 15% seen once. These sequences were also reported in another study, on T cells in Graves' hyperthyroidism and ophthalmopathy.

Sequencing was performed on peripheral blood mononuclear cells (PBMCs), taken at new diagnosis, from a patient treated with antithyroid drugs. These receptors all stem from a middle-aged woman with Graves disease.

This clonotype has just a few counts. CDR3 in amino acids: CSASPLVAGVSNEQFF. In nucleotides, the CDR3 is TGCAGTGCTAGCCCTCTTGTAGCGGGAGTGTCGAATGAGCAGTTCTTC. The chain uses TRBV20-1 and TRBJ2-1; 9 bases line up with TRBD2. Germline CDR1 reads DFQATT; CDR2 reads SNEGSKA (reference sequence). Trimming cost V 3 bases and J 7 bases; bases outside gene matches: 13. The CDR3 extends over 16 amino acids.

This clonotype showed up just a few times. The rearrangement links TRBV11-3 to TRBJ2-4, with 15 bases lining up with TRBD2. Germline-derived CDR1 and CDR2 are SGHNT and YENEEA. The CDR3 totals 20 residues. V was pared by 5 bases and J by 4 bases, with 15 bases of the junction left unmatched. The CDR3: CASSATSPRTSGRVKNIQYF. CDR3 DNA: TGTGCCAGCAGCGCCACCTCTCCCAGGACTAGCGGGAGGGTAAAAAACATTCAGTACTTC.

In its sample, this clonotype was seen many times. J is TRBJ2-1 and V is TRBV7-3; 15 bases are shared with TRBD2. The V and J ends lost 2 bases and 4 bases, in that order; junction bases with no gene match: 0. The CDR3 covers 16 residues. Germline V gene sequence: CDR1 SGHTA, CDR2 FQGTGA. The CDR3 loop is CASSLGTSGRYNEQFF. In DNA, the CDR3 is TGTGCCAGCAGCTTAGGGACTAGCGGGAGGTACAATGAGCAGTTCTTC.

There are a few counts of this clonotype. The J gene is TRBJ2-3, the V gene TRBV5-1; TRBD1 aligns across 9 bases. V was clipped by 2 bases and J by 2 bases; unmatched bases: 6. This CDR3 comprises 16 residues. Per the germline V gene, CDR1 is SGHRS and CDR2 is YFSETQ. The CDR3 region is CASSFTGGPLTDTQYF. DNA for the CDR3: TGCGCCAGCAGCTTCACAGGGGGCCCCCTCACAGATACGCAGTATTTT.

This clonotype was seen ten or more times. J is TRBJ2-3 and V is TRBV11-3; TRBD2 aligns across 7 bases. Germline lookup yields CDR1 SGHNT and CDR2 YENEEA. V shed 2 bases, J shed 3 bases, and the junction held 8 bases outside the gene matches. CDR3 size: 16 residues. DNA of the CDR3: TGTGCCAGCAGCTTATTGGCGGGAGCGCTTACAGATACGCAGTATTTT. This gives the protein CASSLLAGALTDTQYF.

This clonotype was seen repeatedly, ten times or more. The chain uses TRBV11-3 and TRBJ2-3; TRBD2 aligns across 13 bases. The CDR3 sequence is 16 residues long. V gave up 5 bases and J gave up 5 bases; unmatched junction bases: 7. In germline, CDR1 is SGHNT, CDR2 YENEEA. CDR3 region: CASSPRTSGRGDTQYF. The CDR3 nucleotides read TGTGCCAGCAGCCCCCGGACTAGCGGGAGAGGAGATACGCAGTATTTT.

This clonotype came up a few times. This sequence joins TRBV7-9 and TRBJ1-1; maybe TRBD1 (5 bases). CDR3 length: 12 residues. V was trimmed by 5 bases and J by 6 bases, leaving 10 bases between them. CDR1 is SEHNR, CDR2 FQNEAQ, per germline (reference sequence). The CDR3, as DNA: TGTGCCAGCAGCCCCCTGGGGCCTGAAGCTTTCTTT. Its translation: CASSPLGPEAFF.

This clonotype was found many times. CDR3 sequence: CSVEGLAPNEQFF. In nucleotides, the CDR3 is TGCAGCGTTGAGGGACTAGCTCCTAATGAGCAGTTCTTC. V is TRBV29-1 and J is TRBJ2-1; 9 bases map to TRBD2. Unmatched junction bases numbered 4, after V lost 3 bases and J lost 7 bases. Germline CDR1 and CDR2: SQVTM and ANQGSEA. The CDR3 runs to 13 residues.

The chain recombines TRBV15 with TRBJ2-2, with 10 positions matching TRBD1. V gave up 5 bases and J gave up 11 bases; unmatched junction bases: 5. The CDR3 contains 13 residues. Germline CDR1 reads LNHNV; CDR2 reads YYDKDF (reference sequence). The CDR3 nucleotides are TGTGCCACCAGCGAGGGACAGGGGCTAGAGCTGTTTTTT. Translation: CATSEGQGLELFF.

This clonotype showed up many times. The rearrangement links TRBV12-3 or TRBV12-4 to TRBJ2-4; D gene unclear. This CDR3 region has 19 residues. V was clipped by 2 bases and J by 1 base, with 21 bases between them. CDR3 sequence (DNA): TGTGCCAGCAGTTTATGGGGTGACATCCTAAACGGGGCCAAAAACATTCAGTACTTC. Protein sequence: CASSLWGDILNGAKNIQYF.

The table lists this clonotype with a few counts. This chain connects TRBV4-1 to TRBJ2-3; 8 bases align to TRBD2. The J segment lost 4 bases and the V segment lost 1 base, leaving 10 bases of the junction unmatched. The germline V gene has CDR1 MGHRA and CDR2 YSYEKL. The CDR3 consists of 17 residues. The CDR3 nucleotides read TGCGCCAGCAGCCAAGCCCCTCTAAGCGGGAGTTCAGATACGCAGTATTTT. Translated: CASSQAPLSGSSDTQYF.

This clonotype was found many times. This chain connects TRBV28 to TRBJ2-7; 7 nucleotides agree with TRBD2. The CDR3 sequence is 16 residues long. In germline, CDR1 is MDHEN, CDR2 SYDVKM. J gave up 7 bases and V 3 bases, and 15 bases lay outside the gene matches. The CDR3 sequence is CASSLRLGGGPREQYF. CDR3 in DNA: TGTGCCAGCAGTTTGCGGTTGGGGGGAGGGCCACGGGAGCAGTACTTC.

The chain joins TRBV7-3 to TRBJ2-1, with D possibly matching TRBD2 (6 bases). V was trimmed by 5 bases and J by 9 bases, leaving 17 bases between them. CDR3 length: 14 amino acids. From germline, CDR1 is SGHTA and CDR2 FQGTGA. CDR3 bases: TGTGCCAGCAGCCCGGGACCTTACGGGGGTGAGCAGTTCTTC. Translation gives CASSPGPYGGEQFF.

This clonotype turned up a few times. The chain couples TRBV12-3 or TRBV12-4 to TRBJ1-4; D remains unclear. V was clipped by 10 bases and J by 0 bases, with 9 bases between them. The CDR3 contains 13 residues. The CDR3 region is CATSTTTNEKLFF. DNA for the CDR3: TGTGCCACCTCGACAACAACTAATGAAAAACTGTTTTTT.

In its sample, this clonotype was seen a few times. This CDR3 is CASSQERQPVYGYTF. CDR3 bases: TGTGCCAGCAGCCAAGAGAGACAGCCCGTTTATGGCTACACCTTC. The genes are TRBV14 and TRBJ1-2; a possible D gene is TRBD1 (5 bases). Between the trimmed V and J ends, which lost 0 bases and 5 bases, there was a span of 13 bases. The CDR3 is 15 residues long. Looked up from germline, CDR1 is SGHDN and CDR2 is FVKESK.

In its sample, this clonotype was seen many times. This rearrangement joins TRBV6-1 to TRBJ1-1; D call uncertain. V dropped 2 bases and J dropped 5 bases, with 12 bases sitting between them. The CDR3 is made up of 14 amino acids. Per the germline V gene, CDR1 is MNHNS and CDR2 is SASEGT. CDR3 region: CASSETPSWTEAFF. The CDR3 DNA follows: TGTGCCAGCAGTGAAACCCCCAGCTGGACTGAAGCTTTCTTT.

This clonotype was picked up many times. The DNA of the CDR3 is TGTGCCATCAGTGGGGGGGGTCTGTCTAACACTGAAGCTTTCTTT. This gives the protein CAISGGGLSNTEAFF. V gene TRBV10-3 combines with J gene TRBJ1-1, with D perhaps matching TRBD1 (5 bases). Germline V CDR1 and CDR2: ENHRY, SYGVKD. The CDR3 length is 15 residues. V was shortened by 4 bases and J by 2 bases, with 14 bases between the two germline ends.